A selection of T cell receptor beta chains follows, all from one sample in a study of human T cells and chemical hapten exposure. In TCRdb, the RACE reads were re-called with MiXCR into one record per CDR3 protein. The repertoire holds over 130,000 distinct CDR3 sequences, with 12% as singletons. The sample consisted of whole blood, taken in connection with sensitization to the hapten diphenylcyclopropenone (DPC). The receptors here all came from a woman aged 50 to 60 with alopecia areata. Some clones in this sample may be carry-over from other donors' samples. The CDR3 runs from the conserved cysteine through the conserved F or W. A D gene is named only where the DNA matches it firmly. Clone size is given for some rows only: seen once, a few or many times, or a class if the clone is expanded.

D gene: NA
clone size: NA
J gene: TRBJ1-6
V gene: TRBV12-3/TRBV12-4
CDR3 protein: CASSPDGQLNSPLHF
CDR3 DNA: TGTGCCAGCAGTCCCGACGGACAGCTTAATTCACCCCTCCACTTT

D gene: TRBD1
clone size: many
J gene: TRBJ1-4
V gene: TRBV6-6
CDR3 protein: CASSYVPGQLNEKLFF
CDR3 DNA: TGTGCCAGCAGTTACGTTCCGGGACAGCTTAATGAAAAACTGTTTTTT

D gene: TRBD1
clone size: NA
J gene: TRBJ2-7
V gene: TRBV28
CDR3 protein: CASSLGGTGKYEQYF
CDR3 DNA: TGTGCCAGCAGCTTGGGGGGGACAGGGAAATACGAGCAGTACTTC

D gene: NA
clone size: many
J gene: TRBJ2-2
V gene: TRBV5-6
CDR3 protein: CASSLRVSTGELFF
CDR3 DNA: TGTGCCAGCAGCTTGCGTGTGTCCACCGGGGAGCTGTTTTTT

D gene: NA
clone size: NA
J gene: TRBJ2-6
V gene: TRBV2
CDR3 protein: CASSGGTGANVLTF
CDR3 DNA: TGTGCCAGCAGTGGGGGTACTGGGGCCAACGTCCTGACTTTC

D gene: NA
clone size: many
J gene: TRBJ2-5
V gene: TRBV28
CDR3 protein: CASSHIQGPPYQETQYF
CDR3 DNA: TGTGCCAGCAGCCACATCCAGGGGCCACCGTACCAAGAGACCCAGTACTTC

D gene: TRBD2
clone size: NA
J gene: TRBJ2-1
V gene: TRBV11-2
CDR3 protein: CASSSLAGGMDEQFF
CDR3 DNA: TGTGCCAGCAGCTCGCTAGCGGGGGGCATGGATGAGCAGTTCTTC

D gene: NA
clone size: NA
J gene: TRBJ1-2
V gene: TRBV3-1
CDR3 protein: CASSQEYVSGYTF
CDR3 DNA: TGTGCCAGCAGCCAAGAATACGTTAGCGGCTACACCTTC

D gene: TRBD2
clone size: NA
J gene: TRBJ2-2
V gene: TRBV5-4
CDR3 protein: CASSNLGGVKTGELFF
CDR3 DNA: TGTGCCAGCAGCAACCTCGGGGGGGTGAAGACCGGGGAGCTGTTTTTT

D gene: TRBD1
clone size: NA
J gene: TRBJ2-1
V gene: TRBV12-3/TRBV12-4
CDR3 protein: CASSLMGQGVINEQFF
CDR3 DNA: TGTGCCAGCAGTTTAATGGGACAGGGGGTCATCAATGAGCAGTTCTTC

D gene: NA
clone size: many
J gene: TRBJ2-7
V gene: TRBV12-3/TRBV12-4
CDR3 protein: CASRVGQGYEQYF
CDR3 DNA: TGTGCCAGCAGGGTGGGGCAGGGCTACGAGCAGTACTTC

D gene: TRBD2
clone size: many
J gene: TRBJ2-3
V gene: TRBV18
CDR3 protein: CASSPLGGYTDTQYF
CDR3 DNA: TGTGCCAGCTCACCGCTGGGAGGGTACACAGATACGCAGTATTTT

D gene: NA
clone size: NA
J gene: TRBJ2-7
V gene: TRBV28
CDR3 protein: CASSLYSQGFSYEQYF
CDR3 DNA: TGTGCCAGCAGTTTATATTCTCAGGGCTTCTCCTACGAGCAGTACTTC

D gene: NA
clone size: NA
J gene: TRBJ2-1
V gene: TRBV6-1
CDR3 protein: CASRGLTERDEQFF
CDR3 DNA: TGTGCCAGCAGGGGACTCACGGAACGCGATGAGCAGTTCTTC

D gene: NA
clone size: few
J gene: TRBJ2-3
V gene: TRBV7-2
CDR3 protein: CANEADTDTQYF
CDR3 DNA: TGTGCCAACGAAGCGGACACAGATACGCAGTATTTT

D gene: TRBD2
clone size: few
J gene: TRBJ2-2
V gene: TRBV5-4
CDR3 protein: CASSSGLAGTTGELFF
CDR3 DNA: TGTGCCAGCAGCTCGGGACTAGCGGGCACCACCGGGGAGCTGTTTTTT

D gene: TRBD2
clone size: many
J gene: TRBJ2-3
V gene: TRBV29-1
CDR3 protein: CSVGLAGRPDTQYF
CDR3 DNA: TGCAGCGTTGGACTAGCGGGAAGACCAGATACGCAGTATTTT

D gene: TRBD2
clone size: many
J gene: TRBJ2-1
V gene: TRBV7-8
CDR3 protein: CASSLVAGGPNEQFF
CDR3 DNA: TGTGCCAGCAGCTTAGTAGCGGGAGGGCCGAATGAGCAGTTCTTC

D gene: NA
clone size: few
J gene: TRBJ2-2
V gene: TRBV7-9
CDR3 protein: CASSLVSGGTGELFF
CDR3 DNA: TGTGCCAGCAGCTTAGTGTCCGGGGGCACCGGGGAGCTGTTTTTT

D gene: TRBD1
clone size: few
J gene: TRBJ2-3
V gene: TRBV7-9
CDR3 protein: CASSLKTGATDTQYF
CDR3 DNA: TGTGCCAGCAGCTTAAAAACAGGGGCAACAGATACGCAGTATTTT

D gene: TRBD1
clone size: NA
J gene: TRBJ2-5
V gene: TRBV18
CDR3 protein: CASSRGTGQQETQYF
CDR3 DNA: TGTGCCAGCTCACGGGGGACAGGGCAGCAGGAGACCCAGTACTTC

D gene: NA
clone size: NA
J gene: TRBJ2-7
V gene: TRBV6-5
CDR3 protein: CASSYARGSGEQYF
CDR3 DNA: TGTGCCAGCAGTTACGCAAGGGGGTCAGGGGAGCAGTACTTC

D gene: NA
clone size: NA
J gene: TRBJ1-2
V gene: TRBV24-1
CDR3 protein: CATQDSYYGYTF
CDR3 DNA: TGTGCCACCCAGGACAGCTACTATGGCTACACCTTC

D gene: NA
clone size: NA
J gene: TRBJ1-2
V gene: TRBV4-3
CDR3 protein: CASSQDLGVGGYTF
CDR3 DNA: TGCGCCAGCAGCCAAGATCTGGGAGTGGGTGGCTACACCTTC

D gene: NA
clone size: NA
J gene: TRBJ2-4
V gene: TRBV12-3/TRBV12-4
CDR3 protein: CASSSPGSPNIQYF
CDR3 DNA: TGTGCCAGCAGTTCGCCGGGGAGCCCAAACATTCAGTACTTC

D gene: NA
clone size: NA
J gene: TRBJ2-3
V gene: TRBV12-3/TRBV12-4
CDR3 protein: CASSLLGRLDTQYF
CDR3 DNA: TGTGCCAGCAGTTTACTGGGGCGCTTGGATACGCAGTATTTT

D gene: TRBD2
clone size: many
J gene: TRBJ2-3
V gene: TRBV30
CDR3 protein: CAWAKGGPTDTQYF
CDR3 DNA: TGTGCCTGGGCTAAGGGAGGGCCTACAGATACGCAGTATTTT

D gene: TRBD1
clone size: few
J gene: TRBJ1-1
V gene: TRBV25-1
CDR3 protein: CASRDRVNTEAFF
CDR3 DNA: TGTGCCAGCAGGGACAGGGTGAACACTGAAGCTTTCTTT

D gene: NA
clone size: few
J gene: TRBJ2-3
V gene: TRBV4-3
CDR3 protein: CASSPNPTDTQYF
CDR3 DNA: TGCGCCAGCAGTCCCAACCCGACAGATACGCAGTATTTT